These T cell receptor beta chains were read from a single sample in a study of cytomegalovirus exposure and HLA in healthy donors. Profiling relied on immunoSEQ multiplex PCR, and the TCRdb table lists in-frame clones only, not all of them. The sample consists of 200,000 to 250,000 clones, 85% to 90% of them appearing once. The sequenced sample consisted of PBMCs. The receptor source for this set is a man younger than 35 in good health and CMV-seronegative. CDR3s include the opening cysteine and the closing phenylalanine or tryptophan. A D gene is named only where the DNA matches it firmly. The size of a clone is reported for some rows only, either as once, few or many, or as a class for expanded clones.

D gene	clone size	J gene	V gene	CDR3 protein	CDR3 DNA
TRBD1	.	TRBJ1-2	TRBV9	CASSVGQGRGYTF	TGTGCCAGCAGCGTAGGACAGGGGCGCGGCTACACCTTC
.	.	TRBJ1-6	TRBV6-4	CASSEPIKGDNSPLHF	TGTGCCAGCAGTGAACCGATAAAGGGGGATAATTCACCCCTCCACTTT
.	.	TRBJ2-3	TRBV15	CATSRDFPPLSTDTQYF	TGTGCCACCAGCAGAGATTTTCCTCCCCTTAGCACAGATACGCAGTATTTT
TRBD2	.	TRBJ2-7	TRBV11-2	CASSLSGGADYEQYF	TGTGCCAGCAGCTTGAGCGGGGGGGCCGACTACGAGCAGTACTTC
TRBD1	.	TRBJ1-3	TRBV15	CATSRDRGHSGNTIYF	TGTGCCACCAGCAGAGACAGGGGGCACTCTGGAAACACCATATATTTT
.	.	TRBJ2-1	TRBV4-3	CASSQDSGLGQFF	TGCGCCAGCAGCCAAGATTCGGGACTTGGGCAGTTCTTC
TRBD1	.	TRBJ2-7	TRBV7-9	CASSSNPTPGTGYGYEQYF	TGTGCCAGCAGCTCCAATCCGACACCCGGGACAGGGTACGGGTACGAGCAGTACTTC
TRBD2	.	TRBJ2-5	TRBV5-1	CASSGGLARETQYF	TGCGCCAGCAGCGGAGGACTAGCGAGGGAGACCCAGTACTTC
TRBD2	.	TRBJ2-7	TRBV5-1	CASSQGLALSYEQYF	TGCGCCAGCAGCCAAGGACTAGCCCTCTCCTACGAGCAGTACTTC
TRBD1	.	TRBJ1-1	TRBV7-9	CASSLVGQGAAEAFF	TGTGCCAGCAGCTTAGTAGGACAGGGGGCTGCTGAAGCTTTCTTT
TRBD1	.	TRBJ2-1	TRBV27	CASRIGTGAGNEQFF	TGTGCCAGCAGGATTGGGACAGGGGCCGGCAATGAGCAGTTCTTC
.	.	TRBJ1-2	TRBV7-2	CASSFHFYGYTF	TGTGCCAGCAGCTTCCACTTTTATGGCTACACCTTC
.	once	TRBJ2-7	TRBV7-2	CASSPLVGAYEQYF	TGTGCCAGCAGCCCATTGGTAGGGGCCTACGAGCAGTACTTC
.	.	TRBJ1-4	TRBV4-1	CASSQERRGWGLTNEKLFF	TGCGCCAGCAGCCAAGAAAGAAGGGGTTGGGGATTAACTAATGAAAAACTGTTTTTT
.	.	TRBJ1-2	TRBV27	CASSKGGLPYGYTF	TGTGCCAGCAGCAAGGGCGGGTTGCCCTATGGCTACACCTTC
.	.	TRBJ1-2	TRBV28	CASSDGTDVYGYTF	TGTGCCAGCAGTGATGGAACAGACGTCTATGGCTACACCTTC
TRBD2	.	TRBJ2-1	TRBV4-1	CASSQDGLDGWNEQFF	TGCGCCAGCAGCCAAGATGGACTAGACGGGTGGAATGAGCAGTTCTTC
.	.	TRBJ1-2	TRBV28	CASSPTVNYGYTF	TGTGCCAGCAGCCCTACGGTTAACTATGGCTACACCTTC
TRBD1	once	TRBJ2-2	TRBV5-1	CASSRYRGRELFF	TGCGCCAGCAGTCGTTACAGGGGAAGGGAGCTGTTTTTT
TRBD2	.	TRBJ2-7	TRBV5-4	CASSFLTSGTYEQYF	TGTGCCAGCAGTTTCCTGACTAGCGGGACCTACGAGCAGTACTTC
.	.	TRBJ1-4	TRBV10-3	CAISGTANEKLFF	TGTGCCATCAGTGGAACAGCTAATGAAAAACTGTTTTTT
TRBD2	.	TRBJ2-3	TRBV5-1	CASHLSGSGSSDTQYF	TGCGCCAGCCACCTGAGCGGAAGCGGGAGTTCAGATACGCAGTATTTT
TRBD1	.	TRBJ1-1	TRBV4-3	CASSQDGQGNTEAFF	TGCGCCAGCAGCCAAGATGGACAGGGGAACACTGAAGCTTTCTTT
TRBD2	few	TRBJ2-2	TRBV29-1	CRATSCPGELFF	TGCAGGGCGACTAGCTGCCCCGGGGAGCTGTTTTTT
.	.	TRBJ2-7	TRBV20-1	CSVRVAYEQYF	TGCAGTGTTAGAGTCGCCTACGAGCAGTACTTC
.	.	TRBJ2-1	TRBV6-6	CASSEGEANEQFF	TGTGCCAGCAGTGAGGGGGAAGCTAATGAGCAGTTCTTC
TRBD2	.	TRBJ2-7	TRBV28	CASSSPGTSGSSYEQYF	TGTGCCAGCAGTTCTCCAGGGACTAGCGGCTCTTCCTACGAGCAGTACTTC
TRBD1	.	TRBJ2-7	TRBV28	CTSTQGSSYEQYF	TGCACCAGCACACAGGGGAGCTCCTACGAGCAGTACTTC
TRBD1	.	TRBJ2-5	TRBV5-1	CASSFSTGDQETQYF	TGCGCCAGCAGCTTCTCGACAGGGGATCAAGAGACCCAGTACTTC
.	few	TRBJ2-7	TRBV6-6	CASTTTRGAYEQYF	TGTGCCAGCACCACAACCAGAGGAGCCTACGAGCAGTACTTC
.	.	TRBJ1-6	TRBV18	CASSPGGYYSPLHF	TGTGCCAGCTCACCCGGGGGTTACTATTCACCCCTCCACTTT
TRBD1	.	TRBJ1-1	TRBV10-3	CAISPGQGGTEAFF	TGTGCCATCAGCCCCGGACAGGGAGGCACTGAAGCTTTCTTT
.	.	TRBJ2-3	TRBV27	CASSLAGTQYF	TGTGCCAGCAGTTTGGCGGGTACGCAGTATTTT
TRBD1	.	TRBJ1-2	TRBV7-9	CASSAGDRGIRYGYTF	TGTGCCAGCAGCGCGGGGGACAGGGGGATTCGATATGGCTACACCTTC
.	.	TRBJ2-1	TRBV6-1	CASSARLSYNEQFF	TGTGCCAGCAGCGCCAGACTCTCCTACAATGAGCAGTTCTTC
TRBD2	.	TRBJ2-7	TRBV2	CASSLPGSGSGSYEQYF	TGTGCCAGCAGTCTCCCTGGGAGCGGGAGTGGTAGTTACGAGCAGTACTTC
TRBD2	.	TRBJ2-1	TRBV4-3	CASSHYSGRGNEQFF	TGCGCCAGCAGCCACTATAGCGGGAGGGGCAATGAGCAGTTCTTC
.	few	TRBJ2-2	TRBV5-1	CASSKTDRELFF	TGCGCCAGCAGCAAGACAGACCGGGAGCTGTTTTTT
.	.	TRBJ1-1	TRBV5-1	CASSLGQGGTEAFF	TGCGCCAGCAGCCTGGGTCAGGGAGGCACTGAAGCTTTCTTT
TRBD2	.	TRBJ2-3	TRBV5-4	CASYRTAISGGTDTQYF	TGTGCCAGCTACCGGACCGCGATTAGCGGGGGTACAGATACGCAGTATTTT
TRBD1	.	TRBJ1-1	TRBV7-6	CASSFRQGARMNTEAFF	TGTGCCAGCAGTTTCAGACAGGGGGCGAGGATGAACACTGAAGCTTTCTTT
.	.	TRBJ1-5	TRBV19	CASSITGDQPQHF	TGTGCCAGTAGTATCACGGGGGATCAGCCCCAGCATTTT
.	.	TRBJ1-2	TRBV15	CATSRGGRLGRGYTF	TGTGCCACCAGCAGAGGTGGGAGACTAGGACGAGGCTACACCTTC
TRBD1	once	TRBJ2-7	TRBV6-6	CASSYTLTGVHYEQYF	TGTGCCAGCAGTTACACATTGACAGGGGTACACTACGAGCAGTACTTC
TRBD2	.	TRBJ2-2	TRBV30	CARTSGRAGIGELFF	TGTGCCAGGACTAGCGGGAGGGCCGGGATCGGGGAGCTGTTTTTT
.	.	TRBJ1-6	TRBV6-6	CAGRTENSPLHF	TGTGCCGGAAGGACAGAAAATTCACCCCTCCACTTT
.	few	TRBJ2-7	TRBV15	CATSRGGVSSYEQYF	TGTGCCACCAGCAGAGGTGGAGTAAGTTCCTACGAGCAGTACTTC
TRBD1	.	TRBJ2-7	TRBV19	CASSDRTGLGFSYEQYF	TGTGCCAGTAGCGACCGGACAGGCCTTGGTTTCTCCTACGAGCAGTACTTC
TRBD2	.	TRBJ2-5	TRBV5-1	CASSLVASGSGETQYF	TGCGCCAGCAGCTTGGTAGCTAGCGGGAGTGGGGAGACCCAGTACTTC
TRBD2	.	TRBJ2-2	TRBV5-1	CASSPGTSGSGGELFF	TGCGCCAGCAGCCCCGGGACTAGCGGGTCTGGCGGGGAGCTGTTTTTT
.	.	TRBJ1-1	TRBV5-4	CASSLKGVGTEAFF	TGTGCCAGCAGCTTGAAGGGGGTGGGTACTGAAGCTTTCTTT
TRBD1	.	TRBJ1-5	TRBV4-2	CASSQDAGTEGSQPQHF	TGTGCCAGCAGCCAAGATGCGGGGACAGAGGGATCGCAGCCCCAGCATTTT
.	.	TRBJ2-1	TRBV2	CASSESVAPAYNEQFF	TGTGCCAGCAGTGAAAGTGTGGCCCCAGCCTACAATGAGCAGTTCTTC